This T cell receptor beta chain was sequenced in a study of shared clonotypes between healthy human individuals. Some clones are missing from TCRdb's copy, which holds only in-frame ones; the method was immunoSEQ multiplex PCR. The sample has about 520,000 clones, around 85% seen once. Germline loops: CDR1 SGHNT, CDR2 YENEEA. V shed 5 bases, J shed 3 bases, and the junction held 7 bases outside the gene matches. This CDR3 is 15 amino acids long. The material sequenced was PBMCs. The chain has TRBV11-3 and TRBJ2-5; TRBD1 matches at 9 bases. The sequence derives from a woman in her thirties or forties in good health. Some clones in this sample may be carry-over from other donors' samples. The CDR3 DNA follows: TGTGCCAGCAGCCACGCCGGGACAGGGAAAGAGACCCAGTACTTC. The encoded protein is CASSHAGTGKETQYF.